What follows are 27 T cell receptor beta chains derived from one specimen sequenced in a study of ipilimumab plus nivolumab after autologous stem cell transplantation (TCRdb year 2021). The library was generated by the immunoSEQ multiplex PCR assay. TCRdb took this table from immuneACCESS and kept in-frame rearrangements with V and J called. Such tables lack part of the clones; where checked against another copy, unresolved V genes explain under half of the gap, and the rest is unexplained. A total of around 3,500 clones appear in this sample, around nine tenths of them only once. About 24% of the sample belongs to the ten largest clones. The sequences come from PBMCs, collected in a trial of ipilimumab plus nivolumab as post-transplant consolidation. The receptors here all came from a male donor with multiple myeloma.

V gene TRBV18 combines with J gene TRBJ2-5; D is unresolved. The CDR3 totals 15 residues. CDR1 KGHSH and CDR2 LQKENI come from the germline V gene. Trimming shortened V by 0 bases and J by 5 bases, and 13 bases separated the two germline ends. Here the CDR3 reads CASSPPSLPGETQYF. DNA of the CDR3: TGTGCCAGCTCACCACCTTCACTTCCCGGGGAGACCCAGTACTTC.

The chain carries TRBV19 and TRBJ2-7, with TRBD2 as a possible D gene (5 bases). The CDR3 runs 14 residues. The V end lost 7 bases, the J end lost 2 bases, and 15 bases lay between the germline ends. CDR1 and CDR2 from the germline V gene are LNHDA and SQIVND (reference sequence). In DNA form, the CDR3 reads TGTGCCAGTAAACCATTAGGGAGTGCCTACGAGCAGTACTTC. Translation: CASKPLGSAYEQYF.

In this sample, this clone turned up a few times. The rearrangement joins TRBV27 to TRBJ2-7; 11 positions match TRBD1. V lost 4 bases to trimming and J lost 5 bases; unmatched junction nucleotides: 7. CDR3 size: 15 residues. The germline gives CDR1 MNHEY, CDR2 SMNVEV (reference sequence). CDR3 loop: CASSSLGQGVNEQYF. CDR3 in DNA: TGTGCCAGCAGTTCCTTGGGACAGGGGGTCAACGAGCAGTACTTC.

The rearrangement links TRBV11-2 to TRBJ2-7, with D possibly being TRBD1 (5 bases). The V end was cut by 5 bases, the J end by 7 bases, with 12 bases between. Germline V gives CDR1 SGHAT, CDR2 FQNNGV. This CDR3 region has 12 residues. The CDR3, as DNA: TGTGCCAGCAGCGTCCACCCAGGGGAGCAGTACTTC. This codes for CASSVHPGEQYF.

The chain links TRBV6-1 to TRBJ1-5; 7 nucleotides align to TRBD1. Per germline, CDR1 MNHNS and CDR2 SASEGT. The trim removed 1 base at V and 6 bases at J, leaving 9 bases unmatched. The CDR3 spans 16 residues. The CDR3 DNA follows: TGTGCCAGCAGTGAAGGACGCGACAGGGATTTTCAGCCCCAGCATTTT. Translating it yields CASSEGRDRDFQPQHF.

V usage is TRBV5-1 and J usage is TRBJ1-3; perhaps TRBD1 as D (5 bases). The germline V and J ends were trimmed by 4 bases and 1 base, with 12 bases remaining between them. Germline loops: CDR1 SGHRS, CDR2 YFSETQ. The CDR3 totals 15 residues. CDR3 sequence: CASSRTSGSGNTIYF. In nucleotides, the CDR3 is TGCGCCAGCAGCCGAACCTCAGGGTCTGGAAACACCATATATTTT.

CDR3 loop: CASSEVAGSYNEQFF. The CDR3 DNA follows: TGTGCCAGCAGTGAAGTAGCGGGGTCCTACAATGAGCAGTTCTTC. The gene calls are TRBV6-1 and TRBJ2-1; 8 positions match TRBD2. The V gene end was trimmed by 1 base and the J gene end by 1 base; junction bases not matched to a gene: 0. The CDR3 sequence is 15 residues long. In germline, CDR1 is MNHNS, CDR2 SASEGT.

This clone was observed a handful of times. This chain connects TRBV5-5 to TRBJ2-7, with 11 positions matching TRBD2. Germline CDR1 SGHKS, CDR2 YYEKEE (reference sequence). The V and J ends lost 2 bases and 3 bases, in that order; junction bases with no gene match: 4. This CDR3 is built from 15 residues. The CDR3 bases are TGTGCCAGCAGCTTAACTAGCGGGAGTTACTACGAGCAGTACTTC. Translation gives CASSLTSGSYYEQYF.

This rearrangement joins TRBV2 to TRBJ2-1; maybe TRBD2 (5 bases). Trimming pared 8 bases from V and 5 bases from J, leaving 22 bases between. Germline V gene data show CDR1 as SNHLY and CDR2 as FYNNEI. The length of the CDR3 is 16 residues. The CDR3 protein is CASLARQVSSDNEQFF. The CDR3, as DNA: TGTGCCAGCCTAGCCCGACAAGTTTCTTCAGACAATGAGCAGTTCTTC.

This chain links TRBV7-1 with TRBJ2-2; TRBD1 aligns across 10 bases. TRBV7-1 is an ORF; its function is uncertain. The CDR3 sequence is 15 residues long. The junction had 7 bases not matched to a gene; V was cut back by 5 bases and J by 7 bases. CDR3 nucleotide sequence: TGTGCCAGCAGCCCCGACAGGGGGCGGGTCGGGGAGCTGTTTTTT. Its protein product is CASSPDRGRVGELFF.

This chain joins TRBV7-8 and TRBJ1-1, with TRBD1 identical over 9 bases. Germline-derived CDR1 and CDR2 are SGHVS and FQNEAQ. CDR3 length: 15 amino acids. The ends lost 3 bases at V and 5 bases at J; junction bases unmatched: 7. The CDR3 loop reads CASSLVPDRGTEAFF. The DNA for the CDR3 is TGTGCCAGCAGCTTGGTCCCAGACAGGGGGACTGAAGCTTTCTTT. The full variable domain, rest sourced from reference TRBV7-8 and TRBJ1-1, is GAGVSQSPRYKVAKRGQDVALRCDPISGHVSLFWYQQALGQGPEFLTYFQNEAQLDKSGLPSDRFFAERPEGSVSTLKIQRTQQEDSAVYLCASSLVPDRGTEAFFGQGTRLTVV.

This chain links TRBV4-1 with TRBJ1-5, with 8 bases aligning to TRBD1. The V and J ends lost 1 base and 6 bases, in that order; junction bases with no gene match: 2. Germline V gives CDR1 MGHRA, CDR2 YSYEKL. This CDR3 is built from 14 residues. The CDR3 DNA reads as TGCGCCAGCAGCCAAGTACAGGGGGGTCAGCCCCAGCATTTT. The encoded protein is CASSQVQGGQPQHF.

The chain links TRBV18 to TRBJ2-7; perhaps TRBD1 as D (5 bases). This CDR3 is 12 amino acids long. The V end was cut by 2 bases, the J end by 5 bases, with 7 bases between. Germline loops: CDR1 KGHSH, CDR2 LQKENI. The CDR3: CASSPSRDEQYF. Written as DNA, the CDR3 is TGTGCCAGCTCACCATCCAGGGACGAGCAGTACTTC.

This clone showed up just once. This chain links TRBV19 with TRBJ2-7; 8 bases align to TRBD2. Unmatched junction bases numbered 6, after V lost 5 bases and J lost 0 bases. The V gene's germline CDR1 is LNHDA and CDR2 SQIVND (reference sequence). The CDR3 sequence is 15 residues long. The CDR3 protein is CASSPGLAYSYEQYF. The CDR3 nucleotides read TGTGCCAGTAGTCCTGGACTAGCTTACTCCTACGAGCAGTACTTC.

The V gene is TRBV30, the J gene TRBJ1-6, with D perhaps matching TRBD1 (6 bases). Germline-derived CDR1 and CDR2 are GTSNPN and SVGIG (reference sequence). V was clipped by 4 bases and J by 6 bases, with 13 bases between them. CDR3 length equals 14 residues. This chain's CDR3 is CAWIPGGGNSPLHF. The DNA for the CDR3 is TGTGCCTGGATACCCGGAGGGGGTAATTCACCCCTCCACTTT. The variable domain in full, with the rest retrieved from reference TRBV30 and TRBJ1-6, is SQTIHQWPATLVQPVGSPLSLECTVEGTSNPNLYWYRQAAGRGLQLLFYSVGIGQISSEVPQNLSASRPQDRQFILSSKKLLLSDSGFYLCAWIPGGGNSPLHFGNGTRLTVT.

The chain links TRBV5-4 to TRBJ2-3, with TRBD2 matching over 7 bases. The CDR3 has 16 residues. CDR1 is SGHNT, CDR2 YYREEE, per germline (reference sequence). Trimming cost V 2 bases and J 1 base; bases outside gene matches: 7. For the CDR3, the DNA is TGTGCCAGCAGCTTCCCTAGCGGACCCGGCACAGATACGCAGTATTTT. Translated, it gives CASSFPSGPGTDTQYF. Full variable domain (outside the CDR3, taken from reference TRBV5-4 and TRBJ2-3): ETGVTQSPTHLIKTRGQQVTLRCSSQSGHNTVSWYQQALGQGPQFIFQYYREEENGRGNFPPRFSGLQFPNYSSELNVNALELDDSALYLCASSFPSGPGTDTQYFGPGTRLTVL.

The V call is TRBV6-1, the J call TRBJ2-2; no clear D. The CDR3 is 14 amino acids. The germline V gene has CDR1 MNHNS and CDR2 SASEGT. The V end was cut by 2 bases, the J end by 7 bases, with 11 bases between. The CDR3 DNA follows: TGTGCCAGCAGTGAATTGTGGGGTGGCGGGGAGCTGTTTTTT. Amino acids: CASSELWGGGELFF.

The chain joins TRBV7-2 to TRBJ2-5, with 9 bases lining up with TRBD2. The CDR3 contains 15 residues. Germline assignment: CDR1 SGHTA and CDR2 FQGNSA. V gave up 5 bases and J gave up 5 bases; unmatched junction bases: 9. This CDR3 reads CASSPTSGPTETQYF. CDR3 nucleotides: TGTGCCAGCAGCCCGACTAGCGGACCAACGGAGACCCAGTACTTC.

The chain is built from TRBV18 and TRBJ2-7; 7 bases map to TRBD2. After removal of 1 base from V and 2 bases from J, the junction contained 5 bases not matched to a gene. The CDR3 is 15 amino acids. The germline V gene encodes CDR1 KGHSH and CDR2 LQKENI. Here the CDR3 DNA reads TGTGCCAGCTCACCACAGCGGGGTTTTCCCTACGAGCAGTACTTC. This encodes CASSPQRGFPYEQYF.

The chain employs TRBV27 and TRBJ2-5; 7 bases align to TRBD2. J was trimmed by 5 bases and V by 5 bases; bases with no gene match: 8. The CDR3 is 14 amino acids. From germline, CDR1 is MNHEY and CDR2 SMNVEV (reference sequence). For the CDR3, the DNA is TGTGCCAGCAGTGGGGAGGGCCGAGGGGAGACCCAGTACTTC. It is translated as CASSGEGRGETQYF.

This clone occurred once. V gene TRBV5-5 combines with J gene TRBJ2-3; possible D gene TRBD2, 6 bases. Trimming left V 3 bases short and J 0 bases short, with 11 bases between. Germline CDR1 and CDR2: SGHKS and YYEKEE (reference sequence). The CDR3 loop spans 15 amino acids. CDR3 residues: CASSYSGISTDTQYF. The CDR3, as DNA: TGTGCCAGCAGCTATAGCGGAATTAGCACAGATACGCAGTATTTT.

J is TRBJ2-7 and V is TRBV5-6; 9 bases fit TRBD2. CDR1 and CDR2 from the germline V gene are SGHDT and YYEEEE. The V segment lost 4 bases and the J segment 2 bases; nucleotides outside the gene matches: 7. This CDR3 region has 15 residues. The CDR3 is CASSASGTPPYEQYF. DNA of the CDR3: TGTGCCAGCAGCGCTAGCGGGACCCCCCCCTACGAGCAGTACTTC.

The chain recombines TRBV6-5 with TRBJ1-2, with a tentative D call TRBD1 (5 bases). V was clipped by 7 bases and J by 4 bases, with 16 bases between them. The CDR3 has 14 residues. CDR1 is MNHEY, CDR2 SVGAGI, per germline. The CDR3 spells CASTAQAQAYGYTF. The CDR3 nucleotides are TGTGCCAGCACCGCTCAGGCACAGGCCTATGGCTACACCTTC.

This clone was recorded only once. The chain carries TRBV5-1 and TRBJ2-1; TRBD1 might be the D (6 bases). Trimming removed 3 bases at V and 1 base at J, with 8 bases between. From germline, CDR1 is SGHRS and CDR2 YFSETQ. The CDR3 runs to 14 residues. Here the CDR3 reads CASSSGQSYNEQFF. The CDR3 region has the DNA TGCGCCAGCAGCTCAGGACAGTCCTACAATGAGCAGTTCTTC. Full variable domain (rest looked up from reference TRBV5-1 and TRBJ2-1): KAGVTQTPRYLIKTRGQQVTLSCSPISGHRSVSWYQQTPGQGLQFLFEYFSETQRNKGNFPGRFSGRQFSNSRSEMNVSTLELGDSALYLCASSSGQSYNEQFFGPGTRLTVL.

The J gene is TRBJ2-7, the V gene TRBV28; D gene unclear. This CDR3 region has 17 residues. In germline, CDR1 is MDHEN, CDR2 SYDVKM. V gave up 4 bases and J gave up 0 bases, with 19 bases separating them. CDR3 in amino acids: CASSSIGLSVSSYEQYF. The CDR3 DNA sequence: TGTGCCAGCAGTTCCATAGGTTTATCGGTTAGCTCCTACGAGCAGTACTTC.

The CDR3 sequence: CASSVGSGGGGADTQYF. The CDR3 region has the DNA TGTGCCAGCAGCGTAGGGAGCGGGGGAGGTGGCGCAGATACGCAGTATTTT. V and J are TRBV9 and TRBJ2-3; 8 bases agree with TRBD2. Germline CDR1 SGDLS, CDR2 YYNGEE. The CDR3 loop spans 17 amino acids. The junction had 10 bases not matched to a gene; V was cut back by 0 bases and J by 4 bases.

The chain joins TRBV5-4 to TRBJ1-3; no reliable D call. CDR1 is SGHNT and CDR2 is YYREEE in the germline V gene (reference sequence). This CDR3 has 12 amino acids. The germline V and J ends were trimmed by 4 bases and 2 bases, with 4 bases remaining between them. The CDR3 bases are TGTGCCAGCAGCACGCCTGGAAACACCATATATTTT. This sequence encodes CASSTPGNTIYF.